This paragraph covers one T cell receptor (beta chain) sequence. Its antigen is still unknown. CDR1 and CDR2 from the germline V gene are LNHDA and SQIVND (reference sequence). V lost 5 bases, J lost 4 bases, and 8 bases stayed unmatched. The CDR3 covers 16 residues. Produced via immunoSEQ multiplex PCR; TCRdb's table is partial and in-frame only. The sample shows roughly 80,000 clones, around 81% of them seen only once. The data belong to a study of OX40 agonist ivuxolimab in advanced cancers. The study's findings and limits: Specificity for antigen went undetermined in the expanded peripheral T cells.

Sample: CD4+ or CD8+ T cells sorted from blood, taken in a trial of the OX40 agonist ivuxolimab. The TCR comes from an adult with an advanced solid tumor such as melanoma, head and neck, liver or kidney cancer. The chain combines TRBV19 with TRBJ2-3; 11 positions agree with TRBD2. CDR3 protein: CASSPRVAGGSDTQYF. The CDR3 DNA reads TGTGCCAGTAGTCCTCGGGTAGCGGGAGGGTCAGATACGCAGTATTTT.